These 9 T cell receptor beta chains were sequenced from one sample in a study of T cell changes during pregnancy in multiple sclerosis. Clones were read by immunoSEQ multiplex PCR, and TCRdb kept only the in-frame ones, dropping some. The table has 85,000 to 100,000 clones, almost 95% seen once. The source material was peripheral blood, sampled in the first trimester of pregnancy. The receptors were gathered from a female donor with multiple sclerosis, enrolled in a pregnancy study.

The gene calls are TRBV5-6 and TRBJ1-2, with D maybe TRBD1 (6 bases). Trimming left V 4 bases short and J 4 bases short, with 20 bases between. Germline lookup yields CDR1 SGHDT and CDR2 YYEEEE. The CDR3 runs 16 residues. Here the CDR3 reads CASSIGTTIYPYGYTF. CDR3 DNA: TGTGCCAGCAGCATTGGGACAACAATCTACCCCTATGGCTACACCTTC.

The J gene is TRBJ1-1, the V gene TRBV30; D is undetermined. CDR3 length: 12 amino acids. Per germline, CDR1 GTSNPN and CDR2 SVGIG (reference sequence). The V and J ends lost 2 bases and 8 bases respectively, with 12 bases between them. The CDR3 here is CAWSNAQFEAFF. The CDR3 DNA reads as TGTGCCTGGAGTAATGCACAGTTCGAAGCTTTCTTT.

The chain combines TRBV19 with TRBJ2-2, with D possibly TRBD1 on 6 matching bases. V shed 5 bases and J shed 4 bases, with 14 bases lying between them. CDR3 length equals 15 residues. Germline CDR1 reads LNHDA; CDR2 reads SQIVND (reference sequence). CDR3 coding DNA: TGTGCCAGTAGTCCAGGGGTGCGGAGCACCGGGGAGCTGTTTTTT. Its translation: CASSPGVRSTGELFF.

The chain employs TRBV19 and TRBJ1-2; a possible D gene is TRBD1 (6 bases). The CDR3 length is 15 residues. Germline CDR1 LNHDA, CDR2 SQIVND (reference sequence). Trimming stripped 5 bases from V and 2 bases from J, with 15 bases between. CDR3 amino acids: CASSPPRTDNYGYTF. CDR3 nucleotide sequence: TGTGCCAGTAGTCCCCCCCGGACAGACAACTATGGCTACACCTTC.

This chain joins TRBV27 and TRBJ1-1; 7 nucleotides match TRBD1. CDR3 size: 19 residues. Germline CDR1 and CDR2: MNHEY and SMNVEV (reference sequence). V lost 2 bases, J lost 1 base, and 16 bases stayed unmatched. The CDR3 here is CASSLQGGALYDENTEAFF. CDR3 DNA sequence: TGTGCCAGCAGTTTACAGGGGGGCGCTTTGTACGATGAGAACACTGAAGCTTTCTTT.

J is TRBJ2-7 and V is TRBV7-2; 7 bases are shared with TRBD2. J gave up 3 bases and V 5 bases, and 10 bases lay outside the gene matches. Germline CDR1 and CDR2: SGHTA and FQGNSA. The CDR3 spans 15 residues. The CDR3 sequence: CASSVTSATVYEQYF. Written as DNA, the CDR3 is TGTGCCAGCAGCGTAACTAGCGCCACTGTCTACGAGCAGTACTTC.

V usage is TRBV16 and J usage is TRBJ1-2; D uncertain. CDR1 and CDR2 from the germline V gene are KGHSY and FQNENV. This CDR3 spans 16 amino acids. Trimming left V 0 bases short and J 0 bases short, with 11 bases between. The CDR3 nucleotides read TGTGCCAGCAGCCAATCCTTGGGAGCAGCTAACTATGGCTACACCTTC. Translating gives CASSQSLGAANYGYTF.

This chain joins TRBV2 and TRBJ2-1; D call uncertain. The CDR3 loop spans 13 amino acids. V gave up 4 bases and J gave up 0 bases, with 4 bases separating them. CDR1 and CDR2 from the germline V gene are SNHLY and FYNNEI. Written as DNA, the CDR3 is TGTGCCAGCAGTGTCGTCTCCTACAATGAGCAGTTCTTC. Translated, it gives CASSVVSYNEQFF.

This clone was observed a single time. The DNA of the CDR3 is TGTGCCAGCAGCTTAACGGGGGGAAGACAGTTCTTC. Translating it yields CASSLTGGRQFF. The rearrangement uses TRBV7-3 and TRBJ2-1, with D tentatively TRBD2 (6 bases). The CDR3 sequence is 12 residues long. Trimming left V 0 bases short and J 13 bases short, with 10 bases between. CDR1 and CDR2 (germline): SGHTA, FQGTGA.